The clone carrying this TCR beta chain was seen repeatedly, ten times or more. Its antigen is not known. The data are from a study of blood T cells in healthy people across ages. General study points: Investigators treated diversity estimates from one million T cells as underestimates.

This CDR3 comprises 14 residues. J lost 3 bases, V lost 4 bases, and 4 bases had no gene match. Germline values: CDR1 MNHNS, CDR2 SASEGT. Sample-barcoded 5' priming and a J-beta primer mix drove a second PCR of roughly 6 to 12 cycles. Each CDR3 protein is one row after TCRdb ran MiXCR on the 5' RACE reads. Among over 550,000 distinct CDR3 sequences listed, about 30% were seen once. The material sequenced was blood. The V and J genes are TRBV6-1 and TRBJ1-1, with 8 bases fitting TRBD1. The clonotype comes from an elderly woman in good health. This CDR3 is CASSVTQGDTEAFF. CDR3 coding DNA: TGTGCCAGCAGTGTTACACAGGGGGACACTGAAGCTTTCTTT.